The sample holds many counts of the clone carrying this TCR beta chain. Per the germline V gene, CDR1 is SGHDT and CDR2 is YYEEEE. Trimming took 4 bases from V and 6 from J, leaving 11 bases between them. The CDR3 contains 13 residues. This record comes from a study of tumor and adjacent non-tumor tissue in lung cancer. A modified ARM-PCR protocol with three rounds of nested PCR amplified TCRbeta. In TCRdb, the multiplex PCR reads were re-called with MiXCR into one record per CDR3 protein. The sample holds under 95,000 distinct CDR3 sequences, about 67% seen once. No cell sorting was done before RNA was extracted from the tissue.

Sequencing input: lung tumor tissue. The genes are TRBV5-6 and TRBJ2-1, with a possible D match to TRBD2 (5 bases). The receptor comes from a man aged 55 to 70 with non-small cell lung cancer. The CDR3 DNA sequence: TGTGCCAGCAGCCGTCGCCGGGGCAATGAGCAGTTCTTC. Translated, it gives CASSRRRGNEQFF.